This is a list of T cell receptor beta chains from one sample in a study of shared clonotypes between healthy human individuals. Repertoires were generated with immunoSEQ multiplex PCR, while TCRdb's copy carries only in-frame clones and drops some. This table has just over 2,000,000 clones, approximately 94% appearing once. The sample taken for sequencing was naive CD8+ T cells sorted from blood. Receptor source: a man younger than 35 in good health. Both conserved end residues are part of each CDR3. Each record gives: clone size, D gene, J gene, CDR3 length, V gene, CDR3 protein, CDR3 DNA. The D gene is left open where the match is weak. Only some rows state a clone size, as once, few, many or a class for expanded clones.

>-|-|TRBJ1-1|11|TRBV19
CASRGVTEAFF
TGTGCCAGTCGGGGCGTCACTGAAGCTTTCTTT
>-|-|TRBJ1-1|12|TRBV5-1
CASSLTGTEAFF
TGCGCCAGCAGCCTGACGGGCACTGAAGCTTTCTTT
>-|-|TRBJ1-4|12|TRBV7-9
CASSLGVEKLFF
TGTGCCAGCAGCTTAGGGGTCGAAAAACTGTTTTTT
>-|-|TRBJ2-7|13|TRBV7-9
CASVPGSSYEQYF
TGTGCCAGCGTGCCTGGCTCTTCCTACGAGCAGTACTTC
>-|TRBD1|TRBJ1-2|14|TRBV19
CASSDRGRENGYTF
TGTGCCAGTAGCGACAGGGGGCGCGAAAATGGCTACACCTTC
>-|TRBD1|TRBJ1-2|17|TRBV7-9
CASSLEGAGSDHYGYTF
TGTGCCAGCAGCTTAGAGGGGGCGGGGTCCGACCACTATGGCTACACCTTC
>-|-|TRBJ2-3|12|TRBV2
CASGDGTRKQYF
TGTGCCAGCGGGGACGGGACTCGTAAGCAGTATTTT
>-|TRBD1|TRBJ1-4|13|TRBV28
CASEGQGGEKLFF
TGTGCCAGCGAGGGGCAGGGGGGCGAAAAACTGTTTTTT
>-|TRBD1|TRBJ1-2|16|TRBV10-3
CAISEFMTGEHYGYTF
TGTGCCATCAGTGAGTTCATGACAGGGGAGCACTATGGCTACACCTTC
>-|TRBD2|TRBJ2-1|15|TRBV4-3
CASSRERGPYNEQFF
TGCGCCAGCAGCCGAGAGCGGGGACCGTACAATGAGCAGTTCTTC
>once|TRBD2|TRBJ2-7|14|TRBV6-1
CASSEATSGDEQYF
TGTGCCAGCAGTGAAGCAACTAGCGGGGACGAGCAGTACTTC
>-|TRBD1|TRBJ1-2|14|TRBV9
CASSVGTGDYGYTF
TGTGCCAGCAGCGTAGGGACAGGTGACTATGGCTACACCTTC
>-|TRBD2|TRBJ2-3|17|TRBV13
CASSSLGLAGESDTQYF
TGTGCCAGCAGCTCCCTAGGACTAGCGGGAGAGTCGGATACGCAGTATTTT
>-|-|TRBJ1-5|15|TRBV4-1
CASSQGNGRNQPQHF
TGCGCCAGCAGCCAAGGGAACGGGCGGAATCAGCCCCAGCATTTT
>-|-|TRBJ1-6|15|TRBV9
CASSVEADPDSPLHF
TGTGCCAGCAGCGTAGAGGCGGACCCAGATTCACCCCTCCACTTT
>-|TRBD2|TRBJ2-1|17|TRBV5-1
CASSPGLAGSGYNEQFF
TGCGCCAGCAGCCCAGGACTAGCGGGGAGTGGCTACAATGAGCAGTTCTTC
>once|-|TRBJ2-7|13|TRBV5-5
CASSLALGTEQYF
TGTGCCAGCAGCTTGGCCTTAGGGACCGAGCAGTACTTC
>-|TRBD2|TRBJ2-1|14|TRBV2
CASSGLAGWSEQFF
TGTGCCAGCAGTGGACTAGCGGGATGGAGTGAGCAGTTCTTC
>-|TRBD2|TRBJ2-7|13|TRBV4-1
CASSRGGGYEQYF
TGCGCCAGCAGCCGAGGCGGGGGGTACGAGCAGTACTTC
>-|-|TRBJ2-7|13|TRBV6-5
CASSAGLAYEQYF
TGTGCCAGCAGTGCGGGATTGGCCTACGAGCAGTACTTC
>-|-|TRBJ2-1|12|TRBV7-9
CASSPRDTEQFF
TGTGCCAGCAGCCCGCGGGACACAGAGCAGTTCTTC
>-|-|TRBJ1-1|14|TRBV28
CASSLSGMGTEAFF
TGTGCCAGCAGTTTATCTGGGATGGGGACTGAAGCTTTCTTT
>-|-|TRBJ1-2|13|TRBV28
CASSFTQIYGYTF
TGTGCCAGCAGTTTTACACAGATCTATGGCTACACCTTC
>-|-|TRBJ2-7|17|TRBV9
CASSVAQNSLRGYEQYF
TGTGCCAGCAGCGTAGCCCAGAATAGTCTCAGGGGTTACGAGCAGTACTTC
>-|TRBD1|TRBJ2-7|15|TRBV5-4
CASSLGQGATYEQYF
TGTGCCAGCAGCTTGGGTCAGGGGGCTACCTACGAGCAGTACTTC
>-|-|TRBJ2-5|14|TRBV5-4
CASSPSANGETQYF
TGTGCCAGCAGCCCTAGCGCAAACGGGGAGACCCAGTACTTC
>-|-|TRBJ1-2|16|TRBV29-1
CSVENWWQKGFYGYTF
TGCAGCGTTGAAAATTGGTGGCAGAAGGGGTTCTATGGCTACACCTTC
>-|TRBD2|TRBJ2-7|15|TRBV27
CASSLSGGLLYEQYF
TGTGCCAGCAGTTTGAGCGGGGGACTACTATACGAGCAGTACTTC